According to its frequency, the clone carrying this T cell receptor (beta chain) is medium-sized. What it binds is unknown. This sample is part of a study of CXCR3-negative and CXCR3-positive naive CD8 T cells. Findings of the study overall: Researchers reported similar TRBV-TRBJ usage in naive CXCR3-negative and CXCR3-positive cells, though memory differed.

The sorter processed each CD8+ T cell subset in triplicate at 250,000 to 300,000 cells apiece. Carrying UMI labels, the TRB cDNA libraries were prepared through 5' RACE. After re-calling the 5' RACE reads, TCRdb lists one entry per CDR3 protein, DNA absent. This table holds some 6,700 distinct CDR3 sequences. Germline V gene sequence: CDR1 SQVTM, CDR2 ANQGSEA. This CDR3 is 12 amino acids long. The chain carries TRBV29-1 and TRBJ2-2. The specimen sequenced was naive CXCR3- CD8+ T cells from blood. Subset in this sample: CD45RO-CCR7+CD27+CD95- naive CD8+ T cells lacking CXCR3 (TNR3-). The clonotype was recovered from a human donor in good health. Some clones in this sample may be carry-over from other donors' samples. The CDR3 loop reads CSVDVRAGELFF.